This entry concerns a single TCR beta chain. Its antigen is not identified. The CDR3 runs 15 residues. In germline, CDR1 is SGHVS, CDR2 FQNEAQ. With 6 bases clipped from V and 7 bases from J, the junction kept 15 bases outside the gene matches. Libraries were prepared by immunoSEQ multiplex PCR; TCRdb keeps only in-frame clonotypes and omits some of them. The sample holds roughly 28,000 clones, 80% to 85% seen once. The data are from a study of regulatory dendritic cells for organ transplantation. Regarding the study as a whole: Memory CD8+ T cells were the most oligoclonal; naive cells were highly diverse.

Sequenced: naive CD4+ T cells from blood. Described subset: CD45RA+ naive T cells. This chain links TRBV7-8 with TRBJ2-7; 7 bases line up with TRBD1. The receptor was isolated from a human donor in good health. CDR3 loop: CASSSSRQGGREQYF. Written as DNA, the CDR3 is TGTGCCAGCAGTTCTTCTCGGCAAGGGGGCAGGGAGCAGTACTTC.